This is a list of T cell receptor beta chains from one sample in a study of PD-1 blockade in mismatch repair-deficient tumors. The assay was immunoSEQ multiplex PCR, and TCRdb's table has in-frame clones only and misses some. The table lists about 63,000 clones, approximately 88% of them singletons, with approximately 15% in the top ten. The sample was peripheral blood, taken 52 weeks after starting pembrolizumab. The receptors were gathered from an adult with mismatch repair-deficient cancer. The CDR3 runs from the conserved cysteine through the conserved F or W. Fields, in order: D gene, CDR3 length, J gene, clone size, V gene, CDR3 protein, CDR3 DNA. D genes are given only for firm matches. Size is stated for part of the rows, as once, few or many counts, or as a class when the clone is expanded.

d_call: -
cdr3_length: 13
j_call: TRBJ2-1
clone_size: -
v_call: TRBV4-3
cdr3_aa: CASSQVGDHEQFF
cdr3_nt: TGCGCCAGCAGCCAAGTGGGGGATCATGAGCAGTTCTTC

d_call: TRBD1
cdr3_length: 16
j_call: TRBJ1-1
clone_size: -
v_call: TRBV9
cdr3_aa: CASSVGLGGQNTEAFF
cdr3_nt: TGTGCCAGCAGCGTAGGACTAGGGGGCCAGAACACTGAAGCTTTCTTT

d_call: TRBD2
cdr3_length: 18
j_call: TRBJ2-5
clone_size: once
v_call: TRBV10-2
cdr3_aa: CASRQLPTGTNLLETQYF
cdr3_nt: TGCGCCAGCAGGCAACTCCCGACCGGGACTAATCTTTTGGAGACCCAGTACTTC

d_call: TRBD1
cdr3_length: 13
j_call: TRBJ1-5
clone_size: -
v_call: TRBV11-2
cdr3_aa: CASSRDRGQPQHF
cdr3_nt: TGTGCCAGCAGCCGGGACAGGGGACAGCCCCAGCATTTT

d_call: TRBD1
cdr3_length: 15
j_call: TRBJ1-4
clone_size: -
v_call: TRBV28
cdr3_aa: CASSLGTEAGEKLFF
cdr3_nt: TGTGCCAGCAGTCTCGGGACAGAGGCGGGTGAAAAACTGTTTTTT

d_call: -
cdr3_length: 15
j_call: TRBJ1-1
clone_size: once
v_call: TRBV4-1
cdr3_aa: CASSLVGVVDTEAFF
cdr3_nt: TGCGCCAGCAGCCTAGTGGGGGTAGTGGACACTGAAGCTTTCTTT

d_call: TRBD2
cdr3_length: 17
j_call: TRBJ2-3
clone_size: -
v_call: TRBV5-8
cdr3_aa: CASSLGEASGSTDTQYF
cdr3_nt: TGTGCCAGCAGCTTGGGGGAGGCTAGCGGGAGCACAGATACGCAGTATTTT

d_call: -
cdr3_length: 15
j_call: TRBJ2-1
clone_size: -
v_call: TRBV4-1
cdr3_aa: CASSQERLFYNEQFF
cdr3_nt: TGCGCCAGCAGCCAAGAAAGGCTATTTTACAATGAGCAGTTCTTC

d_call: -
cdr3_length: 14
j_call: TRBJ2-7
clone_size: -
v_call: TRBV5-6
cdr3_aa: CASSLGTASYEQYF
cdr3_nt: TGTGCCAGCAGCTTGGGGACAGCCTCCTACGAGCAGTACTTC

d_call: -
cdr3_length: 16
j_call: TRBJ1-1
clone_size: -
v_call: TRBV6-6
cdr3_aa: CASRSPPVRRYTEAFF
cdr3_nt: TGTGCCAGCAGATCCCCCCCTGTACGGAGATACACTGAAGCTTTCTTT

d_call: TRBD2
cdr3_length: 14
j_call: TRBJ2-1
clone_size: -
v_call: TRBV5-1
cdr3_aa: CASSLGGRDNEQFF
cdr3_nt: TGCGCCAGCAGCCTGGGCGGGAGGGACAATGAGCAGTTCTTC

d_call: -
cdr3_length: 15
j_call: TRBJ2-2
clone_size: -
v_call: TRBV21-1
cdr3_aa: CASSKRDKNTGELFF
cdr3_nt: TGTGCCAGCAGCAAACGGGACAAGAACACCGGGGAGCTGTTTTTT

d_call: -
cdr3_length: 15
j_call: TRBJ1-4
clone_size: -
v_call: TRBV7-9
cdr3_aa: CASSLGPRSDEKLFF
cdr3_nt: TGTGCCAGCAGCTTGGGGCCCAGGAGTGATGAAAAACTGTTTTTT

d_call: TRBD1
cdr3_length: 14
j_call: TRBJ2-7
clone_size: -
v_call: TRBV6-5
cdr3_aa: CASSPGQGNYEQYF
cdr3_nt: TGTGCCAGCAGCCCGGGACAGGGGAACTACGAGCAGTACTTC

d_call: -
cdr3_length: 16
j_call: TRBJ2-7
clone_size: -
v_call: TRBV19
cdr3_aa: CASSSLTGPISYEQYF
cdr3_nt: TGTGCCAGTAGCTCCTTGACAGGACCCATCTCCTACGAGCAGTACTTC

d_call: -
cdr3_length: 11
j_call: TRBJ2-4
clone_size: -
v_call: TRBV29-1
cdr3_aa: CSVEDKNIQYF
cdr3_nt: TGCAGCGTTGAGGACAAGAACATTCAGTACTTC

d_call: TRBD1
cdr3_length: 18
j_call: TRBJ2-6
clone_size: -
v_call: TRBV11-3
cdr3_aa: CASSLTGQGVSGANVLTF
cdr3_nt: TGTGCCAGCAGCTTAACGGGACAGGGGGTCTCTGGGGCCAACGTCCTGACTTTC

d_call: -
cdr3_length: 18
j_call: TRBJ2-3
clone_size: -
v_call: TRBV21-1
cdr3_aa: CASSTRTAEGVRTDTQYF
cdr3_nt: TGTGCCAGCAGCACAAGGACAGCGGAAGGGGTCCGCACAGATACGCAGTATTTT

d_call: -
cdr3_length: 16
j_call: TRBJ1-4
clone_size: few
v_call: TRBV7-9
cdr3_aa: CASSIWTVLANEKLFF
cdr3_nt: TGTGCCAGCAGCATCTGGACAGTTTTGGCTAATGAAAAACTGTTTTTT